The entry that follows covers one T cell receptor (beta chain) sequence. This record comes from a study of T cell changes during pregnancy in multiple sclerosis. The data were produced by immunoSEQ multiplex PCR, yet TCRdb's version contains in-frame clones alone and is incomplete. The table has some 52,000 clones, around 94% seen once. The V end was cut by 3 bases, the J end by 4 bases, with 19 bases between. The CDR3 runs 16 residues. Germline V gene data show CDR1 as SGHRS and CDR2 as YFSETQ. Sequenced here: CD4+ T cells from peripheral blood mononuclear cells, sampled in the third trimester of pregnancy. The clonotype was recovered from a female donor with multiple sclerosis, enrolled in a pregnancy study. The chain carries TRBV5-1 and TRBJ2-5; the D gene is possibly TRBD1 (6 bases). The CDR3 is CASSWGPGPKTETQYF. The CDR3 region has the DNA TGCGCCAGCAGCTGGGGGCCGGGACCTAAAACAGAGACCCAGTACTTC.